This TCR beta chain was sequenced for a study of blood T cell repertoires in COVID-19. Method: immunoSEQ multiplex PCR; TCRdb's copy keeps in-frame clones and lacks some. In the table there are around 57,000 clones, 65% to 80% of which are singletons. This CDR3 is built from 12 residues. Trimming removed 3 bases at V and 2 bases at J, with 3 bases between. Germline V gene lookup returns CDR1 SEHNR and CDR2 FQNEAQ (reference sequence). Sequences were obtained from peripheral blood. V usage is TRBV7-9 and J usage is TRBJ2-3; D unresolved. The clonotype comes from a woman in her 70s with acute or convalescent COVID-19. The CDR3 reads CASSFLTDTQYF. CDR3 DNA sequence: TGTGCCAGCAGCTTCCTCACAGATACGCAGTATTTT.